These T cell receptor beta chains were read from a single sample in a study of pediatric ulcerative colitis. Sequenced by immunoSEQ multiplex PCR; TCRdb stores in-frame clones only, minus some. The sample lists some 50,000 clones; roughly 79% were seen once. Sequenced: gut tissue. These receptors were obtained from a girl between 10 and 17 years old with moderate ulcerative colitis. CDR3s include the opening cysteine and the closing phenylalanine or tryptophan. A D gene is named only where the DNA matches it firmly. Clone size is given for some rows only: seen once, a few or many times, or a class if the clone is expanded.

d_gene | j_gene | len | abundance | v_gene | CDR3nt | CDR3aa
- | TRBJ1-3 | 14 | few | TRBV4-2 | TGTGCCAGCAGCCCAGCACATCCAGGAAACACCATATATTTT | CASSPAHPGNTIYF
- | TRBJ2-2 | 15 | few | TRBV19 | TGTGCCAGTTGGGAGATCCCAGAGAACACCGGGGAGCTGTTTTTT | CASWEIPENTGELFF
- | TRBJ2-7 | 13 | - | TRBV7-6 | TGTGCCAGCAGCTTACCAGGGGCCTACGAGCAGTACTTC | CASSLPGAYEQYF
TRBD1 | TRBJ1-5 | 13 | few | TRBV29-1 | TGCAGCGTTGGGACAGGGGAGAATCAGCCCCAGCATTTT | CSVGTGENQPQHF
- | TRBJ2-3 | 14 | - | TRBV7-7 | TGTGCCAGCAGCTTCGCGGTAGGCACAGATACGCAGTATTTT | CASSFAVGTDTQYF
- | TRBJ2-1 | 15 | - | TRBV7-2 | TGTGCCAGCAGCTTAGATAGGACATCTGCCTATGAGCAGTTCTTC | CASSLDRTSAYEQFF
- | TRBJ2-3 | 14 | - | TRBV6-1 | TGTGCCAGCCAGGACAGCTATATCACAGATACGCAGTATTTT | CASQDSYITDTQYF
- | TRBJ2-4 | 14 | once | TRBV5-4 | TGTGCCAGCAGCCAACCGGCGGCCAAAAACATTCAGTACTTC | CASSQPAAKNIQYF
- | TRBJ1-1 | 14 | - | TRBV5-4 | TGTGCCAGCAGCTTGACAGGGTCGGGCACTGAAGCTTTCTTT | CASSLTGSGTEAFF
- | TRBJ2-7 | 15 | - | TRBV13 | TGTGCCAGCAGCTTAGGGGGGGGGCCGTCCTACGAGCAGTACTTC | CASSLGGGPSYEQYF